This T cell receptor (beta chain) was observed in a study of T cell changes during pregnancy in multiple sclerosis. Per the germline V gene, CDR1 is LNHNV and CDR2 is YYDKDF (reference sequence). The V and J ends lost 1 base and 5 bases, in that order; junction bases with no gene match: 11. This CDR3 spans 17 amino acids. Clones were sequenced by immunoSEQ multiplex PCR, and TCRdb holds only the in-frame ones, with some missing. Among some 59,000 clones, approximately 90% were seen once, and the ten largest hold 1.3%. The clonotype comes from a female donor with multiple sclerosis, enrolled in a pregnancy study. V usage is TRBV15 and J usage is TRBJ2-5; 9 nucleotides agree with TRBD2. The material was peripheral blood, obtained in the second trimester of pregnancy. The CDR3 coding sequence is TGTGCCACCAGCAGAGGGTCTCGAGCGGGGGGCGGGGAGACCCAGTACTTC. This translates into CATSRGSRAGGGETQYF. Using reference TRBV15 and TRBJ2-5 for the parts outside the CDR3, the full variable domain is DAMVIQNPRYQVTQFGKPVTLSCSQTLNHNVMYWYQQKSSQAPKLLFHYYDKDFNNEADTPDNFQSRRPNTSFCFLDIRSPGLGDTAMYLCATSRGSRAGGGETQYFGPGTRLLVL.